The 11 T cell receptor beta chains reported below all come from one sample, sequenced in a study of shared clonotypes between healthy human individuals. Assay: immunoSEQ multiplex PCR; the TCRdb copy retains only in-frame clones and omits some. The data hold under 850,000 clones, with roughly 72% observed a single time. Specimen: memory CD4+ T cells sorted from blood. Sample subset: CD45RA-negative fraction. The receptor set was obtained from a woman in her 30s in good health.

As regards this clone: A much larger clonotype is one base distant, so this may be a read error. Other DNA sequences in this specimen translate into the identical CDR3. V and J are TRBV5-1 and TRBJ2-1; no definite D call. CDR1 and CDR2 from the germline V gene are SGHRS and YFSETQ. CDR3 length: 14 amino acids. The V end was cut by 2 bases, the J end by 0 bases, with 6 bases between. CDR3 sequence (DNA): TGCGCCAGCAGCTTCGGTAACTCCTACAATGAGCAGTTCTTC. Its translation: CASSFGNSYNEQFF.

This clone has a single count. The chain carries TRBV19 and TRBJ2-3; the D is unclear. The CDR3 spans 11 residues. Per the germline V gene, CDR1 is LNHDA and CDR2 is SQIVND (reference sequence). The V gene lost 5 bases and the J gene lost 7 bases, with 7 bases spanning the gap. The CDR3 here is CASSGAYTQYF. Here the CDR3 DNA reads TGTGCCAGTAGTGGTGCGTATACGCAGTATTTT.

This chain uses TRBV6-5 with TRBJ2-2; D perhaps matches TRBD2 (6 bases). The germline CDR1 and CDR2 sequences are MNHEY and SVGAGI. The CDR3 contains 15 residues. Trimming shortened V by 6 bases and J by 4 bases, and 15 bases separated the two germline ends. The CDR3 is CASRTRRGGTGELFF. CDR3 sequence (DNA): TGTGCCAGCAGGACTAGGAGGGGTGGCACCGGGGAGCTGTTTTTT.

The rearrangement links TRBV5-1 to TRBJ1-4; possible D gene TRBD1, 5 bases. The CDR3 covers 15 residues. Trimming removed 2 bases at V and 3 bases at J, with 11 bases between. Looked up from germline, CDR1 is SGHRS and CDR2 is YFSETQ. The DNA for the CDR3 is TGCGCCAGCAGCTTTCAGGGAGGGTCTAATGAAAAACTGTTTTTT. Translation gives CASSFQGGSNEKLFF.

This clone was seen at least ten times. V usage is TRBV4-1 and J usage is TRBJ2-7; a weak D match, TRBD2 (5 bases). Deletions cut 5 bases from V and 2 bases from J, with 13 bases between. The CDR3 runs to 14 residues. Germline lookup yields CDR1 MGHRA and CDR2 YSYEKL. In DNA form, the CDR3 reads TGCGCCAGCAGCATGCAACTAGGAACCTACGAGCAGTACTTC. Protein sequence: CASSMQLGTYEQYF.

The chain carries TRBV6-4 and TRBJ2-1, with a tentative D call TRBD2 (6 bases). CDR1 and CDR2 from the germline V gene are MRHNA and SNTAGT. Trimming removed 0 bases from V and 6 bases from J, with 9 bases in between. There are 14 residues in the CDR3. The CDR3 loop reads CASSDSPGGNEQFF. The CDR3 nucleotides read TGTGCCAGCAGTGACTCTCCCGGGGGCAATGAGCAGTTCTTC.

This clone was recorded at least ten times. The chain employs TRBV5-1 and TRBJ2-1; no clear D. V lost 5 bases and J lost 4, with 13 bases in between. Germline CDR1 is SGHRS and CDR2 is YFSETQ. This CDR3 has 14 amino acids. The CDR3 loop reads CASRSAETYNEQFF. The CDR3 coding sequence is TGCGCCAGCAGATCTGCGGAGACTTACAATGAGCAGTTCTTC. The variable domain in full, with the rest retrieved from reference TRBV5-1 and TRBJ2-1, is KAGVTQTPRYLIKTRGQQVTLSCSPISGHRSVSWYQQTPGQGLQFLFEYFSETQRNKGNFPGRFSGRQFSNSRSEMNVSTLELGDSALYLCASRSAETYNEQFFGPGTRLTVL.

This clone has more than one count but fewer than ten. V gene TRBV7-2 combines with J gene TRBJ1-1, with 8 nucleotides matching TRBD1. The CDR3 loop spans 15 amino acids. Unmatched junction bases numbered 10, after V lost 6 bases and J lost 4 bases. In germline, CDR1 is SGHTA, CDR2 FQGNSA. Here the CDR3 DNA reads TGTGCCAGCAGGACACAGGGGGAGGATGGCACTGAAGCTTTCTTT. Translation: CASRTQGEDGTEAFF.

This chain connects TRBV9 to TRBJ2-2; D is unclear. V was clipped by 3 bases and J by 6 bases, with 15 bases between them. This CDR3 has 15 amino acids. Germline V CDR1 and CDR2: SGDLS, YYNGEE. The DNA for the CDR3 is TGTGCCAGCAGCGGCGTCCCTTGGGTGGCCGGGGAGCTGTTTTTT. This encodes CASSGVPWVAGELFF.

The chain is built from TRBV7-9 and TRBJ2-5; D may be TRBD1 or TRBD2 (5 bases each). The CDR3 length is 14 residues. The V gene lost 5 bases and the J gene lost 2 bases, with 12 bases spanning the gap. CDR1 is SEHNR, CDR2 FQNEAQ, per germline (reference sequence). CDR3 nucleotides: TGTGCCAGCAGCCTTGGGACGGAACAAGAGACCCAGTACTTC. This gives the protein CASSLGTEQETQYF. Full variable domain (remainder filled in from reference TRBV7-9 and TRBJ2-5): DTGVSQNPRHKITKRGQNVTFRCDPISEHNRLYWYRQTLGQGPEFLTYFQNEAQLEKSRLLSDRFSAERPKGSFSTLEIQRTEQGDSAMYLCASSLGTEQETQYFGPGTRLLVL.

The rearrangement uses TRBV19 and TRBJ1-2, with 12 bases matching TRBD1. Trimming cost V 8 bases and J 8 bases; bases outside gene matches: 9. Germline CDR1 LNHDA, CDR2 SQIVND (reference sequence). This CDR3 region has 14 residues. This chain's CDR3 is CASAPGDRGPGYTF. Written as DNA, the CDR3 is TGTGCCAGTGCCCCGGGGGACAGGGGGCCAGGCTACACCTTC.